This TCR beta chain was recovered during a study of shared clonotypes between healthy human individuals. At the level of the study: Two women and three men aged 18 to 49 made up the donors.

The input for sorted-subset replicate PCRs was around 210 ng DNA, 25,000 to 30,000 T cell genomes. TCRdb keeps only in-frame clones here, not all; method: immunoSEQ multiplex PCR. The sample includes around 1,100,000 clones, approximately 75% of them seen just once. The sample comprised memory CD4+ T cells from PBMCs. The sample's subset: CD45RA-negative fraction. The receptor was isolated from a man younger than 30 in good health. Some clones in this sample may be carry-over from other donors' samples.

The CDR3: CASSLKSSTDTQYF. As DNA, the CDR3 is TGTGCCAGCTCACTTAAATCAAGCACAGATACGCAGTATTTT. V and J are TRBV18 and TRBJ2-3, with D uncertain. The CDR3 is 14 residues long. V was shortened by 4 bases and J by 0 bases, with 8 bases between the two germline ends. Germline CDR1 and CDR2: KGHSH and LQKENI.